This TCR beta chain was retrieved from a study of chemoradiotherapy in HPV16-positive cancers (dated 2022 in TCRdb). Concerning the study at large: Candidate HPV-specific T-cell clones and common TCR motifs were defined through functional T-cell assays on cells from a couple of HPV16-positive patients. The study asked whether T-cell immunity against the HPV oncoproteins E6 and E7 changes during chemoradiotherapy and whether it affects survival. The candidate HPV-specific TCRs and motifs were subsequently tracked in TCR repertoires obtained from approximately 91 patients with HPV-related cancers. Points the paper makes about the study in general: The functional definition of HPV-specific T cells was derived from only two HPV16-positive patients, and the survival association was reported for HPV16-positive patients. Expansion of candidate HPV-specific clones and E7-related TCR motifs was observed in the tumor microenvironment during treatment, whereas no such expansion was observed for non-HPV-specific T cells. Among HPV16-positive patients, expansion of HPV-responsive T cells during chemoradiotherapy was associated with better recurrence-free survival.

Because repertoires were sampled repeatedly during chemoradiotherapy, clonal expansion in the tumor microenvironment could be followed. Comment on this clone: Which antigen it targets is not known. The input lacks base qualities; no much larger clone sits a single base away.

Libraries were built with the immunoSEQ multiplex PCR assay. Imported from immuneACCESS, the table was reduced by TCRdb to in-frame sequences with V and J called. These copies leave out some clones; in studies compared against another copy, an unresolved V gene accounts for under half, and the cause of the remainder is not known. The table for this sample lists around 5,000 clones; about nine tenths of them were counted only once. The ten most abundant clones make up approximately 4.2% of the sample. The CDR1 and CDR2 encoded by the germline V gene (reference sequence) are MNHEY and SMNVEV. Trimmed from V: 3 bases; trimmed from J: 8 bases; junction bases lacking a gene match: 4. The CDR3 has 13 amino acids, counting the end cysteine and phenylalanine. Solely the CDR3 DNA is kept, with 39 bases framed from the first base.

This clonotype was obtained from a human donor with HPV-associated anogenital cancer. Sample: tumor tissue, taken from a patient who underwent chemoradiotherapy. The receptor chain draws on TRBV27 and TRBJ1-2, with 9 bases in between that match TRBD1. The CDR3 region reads CASSLTGGEGYTF. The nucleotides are TGTGCCAGCAGTTTGACAGGGGGGGAGGGCTACACCTTC.